One sample yielded the 10 T cell receptor beta chains listed below, sequenced in a study of cytomegalovirus exposure and HLA in healthy donors. Both 60 Vbeta primers and 13 Jbeta primers went into the PCR. The data were produced by immunoSEQ multiplex PCR, yet TCRdb's version contains in-frame clones alone and is incomplete. The table lists 85,000 to 110,000 clones, 66% of them singletons. Input material: PBMCs. These receptors were taken from a woman between 50 and 59 years old in good health and CMV-seronegative.

The rearrangement joins TRBV6-1 to TRBJ1-2; D might be TRBD1 (6 bases). Germline loops: CDR1 MNHNS, CDR2 SASEGT. This CDR3 is built from 15 residues. V was pared by 4 bases and J by 3 bases, with 15 bases between. CDR3 in amino acids: CASSGRGRGDYGYTF. The CDR3 DNA reads TGTGCCAGCAGTGGGAGAGGCAGGGGAGACTATGGCTACACCTTC.

V is TRBV7-9 and J is TRBJ1-4; no reliable D call. Germline loops: CDR1 SEHNR, CDR2 FQNEAQ (reference sequence). This CDR3 region has 12 residues. V was shortened by 5 bases and J by 12 bases, with 13 bases between the two germline ends. The CDR3 sequence is CASSATWEQLFF. The CDR3 DNA sequence: TGTGCCAGCAGCGCAACCTGGGAGCAACTGTTTTTT.

This clone came up a few times. The chain employs TRBV5-1 and TRBJ2-2, with 10 nucleotides matching TRBD1. Looked up from germline, CDR1 is SGHRS and CDR2 is YFSETQ. The junction had 9 bases not matched to a gene; V was cut back by 4 bases and J by 3 bases. The CDR3 length is 17 residues. CDR3 sequence reads: CASSPIGTGVYTGELFF. The DNA for the CDR3 is TGCGCCAGCAGCCCGATCGGGACAGGGGTTTACACCGGGGAGCTGTTTTTT.

J is TRBJ2-2 and V is TRBV19; D may be TRBD1 (6 bases). Germline values: CDR1 LNHDA, CDR2 SQIVND (reference sequence). Trimming stripped 9 bases from V and 6 bases from J, with 14 bases between. The CDR3 loop spans 13 amino acids. CDR3 loop: CASAQQGPGELFF. Here the CDR3 DNA reads TGTGCCAGCGCGCAACAGGGACCCGGGGAGCTGTTTTTT.

This chain connects TRBV5-8 to TRBJ2-7; the D gene is possibly TRBD1 (6 bases). The CDR3 has 15 amino acids. Germline CDR1 SGHTS, CDR2 YDEGEE. V gave up 0 bases and J gave up 1 base, with 11 bases separating them. CDR3 protein: CASSLAGHTSYEQYF. CDR3 bases: TGTGCCAGCAGCTTGGCGGGACATACGTCCTACGAGCAGTACTTC.

The rearrangement links TRBV4-1 to TRBJ1-1, with 11 bases lining up with TRBD1. CDR1 is MGHRA, CDR2 YSYEKL, per germline. V lost 5 bases to trimming and J lost 1 base; unmatched junction nucleotides: 6. This CDR3 contains 16 residues. CDR3 region: CASSSGQGAWNTEAFF. The CDR3, as DNA: TGCGCCAGCAGCTCAGGACAGGGGGCTTGGAACACTGAAGCTTTCTTT.

This chain uses TRBV7-9 with TRBJ2-7; TRBD1 aligns across 7 bases. V lost 3 bases and J lost 3; bases outside the gene matches: 8. The CDR3 covers 15 residues. Germline V gene sequence: CDR1 SEHNR, CDR2 FQNEAQ (reference sequence). This CDR3 reads CASSFAVAGGYEQYF. The CDR3 bases are TGTGCCAGCAGCTTCGCGGTGGCAGGGGGCTACGAGCAGTACTTC.

The genes are TRBV30 and TRBJ2-1; TRBD2 matches at 12 bases. This CDR3 region has 19 residues. V shed 3 bases and J 3 bases; nucleotides not matched to a gene: 15. Germline CDR1 and CDR2: GTSNPN and SVGIG (reference sequence). CDR3 in DNA: TGTGCCTGGAGGAGGTCTAGCGGGGGGGTTCCTCATAACTACAATGAGCAGTTCTTC. This sequence encodes CAWRRSSGGVPHNYNEQFF.

The chain links TRBV7-2 to TRBJ2-3; D ambiguous. The CDR3 has 12 amino acids. Germline CDR1 SGHTA, CDR2 FQGNSA. Trimming removed 3 bases from V and 5 bases from J, with 6 bases in between. In DNA form, the CDR3 reads TGTGCCAGCAGCTTTCGAGGAGATACGCAGTATTTT. It is translated as CASSFRGDTQYF.

The chain employs TRBV15 and TRBJ2-2, with 7 bases matching TRBD2. The CDR3 is made up of 16 amino acids. CDR1 is LNHNV, CDR2 YYDKDF, per germline (reference sequence). V lost 1 base and J lost 5; bases outside the gene matches: 7. Here the CDR3 DNA reads TGTGCCACCAGCAGAGCAAGCGGGGTCGGGACCGGGGAGCTGTTTTTT. Its translation: CATSRASGVGTGELFF.